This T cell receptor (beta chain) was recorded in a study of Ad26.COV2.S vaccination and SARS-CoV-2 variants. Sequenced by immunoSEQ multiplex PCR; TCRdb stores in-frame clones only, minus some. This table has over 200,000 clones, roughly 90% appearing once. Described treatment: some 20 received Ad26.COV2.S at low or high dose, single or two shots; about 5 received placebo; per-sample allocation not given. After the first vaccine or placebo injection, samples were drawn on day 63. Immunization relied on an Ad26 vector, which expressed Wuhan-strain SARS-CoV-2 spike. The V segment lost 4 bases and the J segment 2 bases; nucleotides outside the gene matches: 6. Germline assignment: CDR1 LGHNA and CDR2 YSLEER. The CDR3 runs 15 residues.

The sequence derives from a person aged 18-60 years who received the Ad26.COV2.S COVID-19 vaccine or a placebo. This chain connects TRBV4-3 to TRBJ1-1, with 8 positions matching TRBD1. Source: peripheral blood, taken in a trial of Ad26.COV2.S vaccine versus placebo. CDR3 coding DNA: TGCGCCAGCAGCCTACGGACAGGGTTAAACACTGAAGCTTTCTTT. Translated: CASSLRTGLNTEAFF.